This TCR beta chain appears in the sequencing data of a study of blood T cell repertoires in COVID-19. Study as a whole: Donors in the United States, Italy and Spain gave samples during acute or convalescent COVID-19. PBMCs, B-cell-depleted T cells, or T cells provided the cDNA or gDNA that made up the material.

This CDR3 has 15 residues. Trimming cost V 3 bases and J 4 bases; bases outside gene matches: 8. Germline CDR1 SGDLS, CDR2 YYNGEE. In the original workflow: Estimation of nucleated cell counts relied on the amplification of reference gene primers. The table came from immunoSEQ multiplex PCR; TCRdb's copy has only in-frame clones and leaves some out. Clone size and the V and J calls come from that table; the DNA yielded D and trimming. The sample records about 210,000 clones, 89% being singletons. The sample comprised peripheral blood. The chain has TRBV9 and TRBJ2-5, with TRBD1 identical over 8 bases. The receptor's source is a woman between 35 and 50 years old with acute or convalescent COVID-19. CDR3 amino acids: CASSAGQGFSETQYF. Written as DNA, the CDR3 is TGTGCCAGCAGCGCCGGACAGGGATTTTCAGAGACCCAGTACTTC.